These 17 T cell receptor beta chains came from one sample sequenced in a study of blood T cell repertoires in COVID-19. The assay was immunoSEQ multiplex PCR, and TCRdb's table has in-frame clones only and misses some. The sample holds about 170,000 clones; around 85% are singletons and the top ten take roughly 8.4%. The sample was peripheral blood. Source of these receptors: a woman at least 80 years old with COVID-19, enrolled during active disease.

This clone showed up just a few times. The genes are TRBV5-1 and TRBJ2-3, with D tentatively TRBD2 (5 bases). In germline, CDR1 is SGHRS, CDR2 YFSETQ. This CDR3 contains 16 residues. V dropped 2 bases and J dropped 0 bases, with 13 bases sitting between them. The CDR3 loop is CASSLSTRASTDTQYF. In nucleotides, the CDR3 is TGCGCCAGCAGCTTATCAACTAGGGCTAGCACAGATACGCAGTATTTT.

As DNA, the CDR3 is TGTGCCAGCGCTCAGATGGAGTTCACTGAAGCTTTCTTT. Protein sequence: CASAQMEFTEAFF. The chain is built from TRBV7-3 and TRBJ1-1; D call uncertain. The CDR3 is made up of 13 amino acids. Germline CDR1 is SGHTA and CDR2 is FQGTGA. V gave up 8 bases and J gave up 4 bases, with 14 bases separating them. The full variable domain, rest sourced from reference TRBV7-3 and TRBJ1-1, is GAGVSQTPSNKVTEKGKYVELRCDPISGHTALYWYRQSLGQGPEFLIYFQGTGAADDSGLPNDRFFAVRPEGSVSTLKIQRTERGDSAVYLCASAQMEFTEAFFGQGTRLTVV.

The rearrangement joins TRBV7-8 to TRBJ1-4; 10 bases match TRBD1. V dropped 4 bases and J dropped 7; count of bases not matched to a gene: 6. The CDR3 totals 15 residues. Germline-derived CDR1 and CDR2 are SGHVS and FQNEAQ. DNA for the CDR3: TGTGCCAGCAGCTCCGGGACAGGGGCTCGTGAAAAACTGTTTTTT. The encoded protein is CASSSGTGAREKLFF. The full variable domain, rest sourced from reference TRBV7-8 and TRBJ1-4, is GAGVSQSPRYKVAKRGQDVALRCDPISGHVSLFWYQQALGQGPEFLTYFQNEAQLDKSGLPSDRFFAERPEGSVSTLKIQRTQQEDSAVYLCASSSGTGAREKLFFGSGTQLSVL.

Only a few counts were recorded for this clone. This same CDR3 is encoded by further DNA sequences in the sample. This sequence joins TRBV28 and TRBJ1-6; 11 positions agree with TRBD1. This CDR3 contains 14 residues. Trimming cost V 4 bases and J 8 bases; bases outside gene matches: 1. The germline gives CDR1 MDHEN, CDR2 SYDVKM. The CDR3: CASSSGQGDSPLHF. The CDR3 DNA reads TGTGCCAGCAGTTCGGGACAGGGGGATTCACCCCTCCACTTT.

V usage is TRBV19 and J usage is TRBJ1-2, with TRBD1 matching 7 bases. J was trimmed by 6 bases and V by 6 bases; bases with no gene match: 7. Germline V gives CDR1 LNHDA, CDR2 SQIVND (reference sequence). The CDR3 runs to 13 residues. CDR3 amino acids: CASRPLGTDGYTF. Here the CDR3 DNA reads TGTGCCAGTAGGCCACTCGGGACAGATGGCTACACCTTC.

This chain's CDR3 is CASSQDPQGYNEQFF. CDR3 DNA: TGCGCCAGCAGCCAAGACCCACAGGGCTACAATGAGCAGTTCTTC. The rearrangement links TRBV4-1 to TRBJ2-1; tentative D call: TRBD1 (6 bases). CDR3 size: 15 residues. Germline loops: CDR1 MGHRA, CDR2 YSYEKL. Trimming stripped 0 bases from V and 3 bases from J, with 9 bases between.

V and J are TRBV7-8 and TRBJ2-7; 12 bases are shared with TRBD1. This CDR3 spans 14 amino acids. Trimming at V came to 5 bases and at J to 7 bases, leaving 6 bases not matched to a gene. Per germline, CDR1 SGHVS and CDR2 FQNEAQ. Written as DNA, the CDR3 is TGTGCCAGCAGCATCCGGGACAGGGGGCCTGAGCAGTACTTC. Protein sequence: CASSIRDRGPEQYF. Full variable domain (outside the CDR3, taken from reference TRBV7-8 and TRBJ2-7): GAGVSQSPRYKVAKRGQDVALRCDPISGHVSLFWYQQALGQGPEFLTYFQNEAQLDKSGLPSDRFFAERPEGSVSTLKIQRTQQEDSAVYLCASSIRDRGPEQYFGPGTRLTVT.

J is TRBJ2-2 and V is TRBV24-1; D remains unclear. The CDR3 runs 13 residues. Germline CDR1 and CDR2: KGHDR and SFDVKD. The V end lost 4 bases, the J end lost 8 bases, and 10 bases lay between the germline ends. DNA of the CDR3: TGTGCCACCAGTGACCCGCTAAGAGGGGAGCTGTTTTTT. Protein product: CATSDPLRGELFF.

The chain combines TRBV9 with TRBJ2-1; D is unresolved. The CDR3 consists of 14 residues. V was pared by 4 bases and J by 0 bases, with 8 bases between. Germline V gene data show CDR1 as SGDLS and CDR2 as YYNGEE. CDR3 nucleotides: TGTGCCAGCAGCCAGAGGAGCTCCTACAATGAGCAGTTCTTC. Translation: CASSQRSSYNEQFF.

V and J are TRBV5-1 and TRBJ1-1; D is ambiguous. Germline CDR1 and CDR2: SGHRS and YFSETQ. The CDR3 consists of 16 residues. V lost 2 bases and J 4 bases, leaving 18 bases between the germline ends. The CDR3: CASSFLASQTGTEAFF. CDR3 nucleotides: TGCGCCAGCAGCTTTTTGGCCTCCCAAACGGGCACTGAAGCTTTCTTT. Based on the CDR3 plus reference TRBV5-1 and TRBJ1-1, the full variable domain is KAGVTQTPRYLIKTRGQQVTLSCSPISGHRSVSWYQQTPGQGLQFLFEYFSETQRNKGNFPGRFSGRQFSNSRSEMNVSTLELGDSALYLCASSFLASQTGTEAFFGQGTRLTVV.

This chain joins TRBV4-1 and TRBJ1-1; 7 bases map to TRBD1. The ends lost 0 bases at V and 10 bases at J; junction bases unmatched: 8. There are 14 residues in the CDR3. Germline V gene sequence: CDR1 MGHRA, CDR2 YSYEKL. CDR3: CASSQEVTGRVAFF. CDR3 DNA sequence: TGCGCCAGCAGCCAAGAGGTGACAGGGAGAGTAGCTTTCTTT.

This clone was seen just once. This rearrangement joins TRBV5-1 to TRBJ2-7, with D perhaps matching TRBD2 (6 bases). With 4 bases removed from V and 0 bases from J, the gap between germline ends came to 14 bases. There are 15 residues in the CDR3. The germline V gene has CDR1 SGHRS and CDR2 YFSETQ. The CDR3 protein is CASSTDSGSSYEQYF. CDR3 DNA: TGCGCCAGCAGCACCGATAGCGGTAGCTCCTACGAGCAGTACTTC.

The chain has TRBV5-5 and TRBJ2-7, with 8 bases aligning to TRBD2. V shed 5 bases and J 5 bases; nucleotides not matched to a gene: 12. Per the germline V gene, CDR1 is SGHKS and CDR2 is YYEKEE (reference sequence). The CDR3 length is 15 residues. The CDR3 protein is CASSFPRSAGDEQYF. CDR3 in DNA: TGTGCCAGCAGTTTTCCCCGGTCAGCGGGAGACGAGCAGTACTTC.

The rearrangement uses TRBV11-2 and TRBJ2-5, with 9 bases identical to TRBD2. This CDR3 is built from 15 residues. Germline CDR1 SGHAT, CDR2 FQNNGV. V shed 5 bases and J 4 bases; nucleotides not matched to a gene: 8. CDR3 in amino acids: CASSASSGVGETQYF. The CDR3 nucleotides read TGTGCCAGCAGCGCATCTAGCGGGGTAGGAGAGACCCAGTACTTC.

This chain connects TRBV27 to TRBJ2-2; tentative D call: TRBD1 (6 bases). Trimming stripped 1 base from V and 5 bases from J, with 11 bases between. Germline lookup yields CDR1 MNHEY and CDR2 SMNVEV (reference sequence). The CDR3 spans 15 residues. The DNA of the CDR3 is TGTGCCAGCAGTTTATGGGGGCAGGGAACCGGGGAGCTGTTTTTT. This translates into CASSLWGQGTGELFF.

V and J are TRBV18 and TRBJ1-4; D unresolved. The CDR3 length is 13 residues. Trimming took 4 bases from V and 11 from J, leaving 14 bases between them. The germline CDR1 and CDR2 sequences are KGHSH and LQKENI. CDR3 sequence reads: CASSLPMGGKLFF. The CDR3 nucleotides are TGTGCCAGCTCACTACCGATGGGCGGGAAACTGTTTTTT.

The chain recombines TRBV5-4 with TRBJ1-6, with D tentatively TRBD1 (5 bases). Germline V gene data show CDR1 as SGHNT and CDR2 as YYREEE (reference sequence). The V end was cut by 3 bases, the J end by 6 bases, with 16 bases between. The CDR3 has 16 residues. CDR3 amino acids: CASSWGGTSANSPLHF. CDR3 DNA sequence: TGTGCCAGCAGCTGGGGAGGGACGTCGGCTAATTCACCCCTCCACTTT.